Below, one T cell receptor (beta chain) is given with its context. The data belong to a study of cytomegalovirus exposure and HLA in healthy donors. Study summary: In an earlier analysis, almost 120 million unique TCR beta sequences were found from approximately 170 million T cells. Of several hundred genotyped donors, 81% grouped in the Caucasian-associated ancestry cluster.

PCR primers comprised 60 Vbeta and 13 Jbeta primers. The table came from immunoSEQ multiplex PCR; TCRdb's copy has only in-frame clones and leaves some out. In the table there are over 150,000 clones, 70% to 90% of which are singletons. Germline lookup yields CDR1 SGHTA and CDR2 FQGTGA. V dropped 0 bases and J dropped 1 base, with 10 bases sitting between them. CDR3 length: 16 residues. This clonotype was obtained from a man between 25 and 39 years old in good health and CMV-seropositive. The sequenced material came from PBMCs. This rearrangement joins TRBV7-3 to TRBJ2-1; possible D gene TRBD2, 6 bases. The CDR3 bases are TGTGCCAGCAGCTTAACGGGACTCCCATCCTACAATGAGCAGTTCTTC. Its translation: CASSLTGLPSYNEQFF.